Reported below is one T cell receptor (beta chain). Its antigen is not identified. These data belong to a study of cytomegalovirus exposure and HLA in healthy donors. Study-level findings and limits: The likely explanation for a cluster of highly shared sequence variants was sequencing artifact. The authors later found TCR association rates varying by HLA locus, with DRB1 most and HLA-C fewest.

This CDR3 spans 14 amino acids. Germline V gives CDR1 SGDLS, CDR2 YYNGEE. Vbeta (60) and Jbeta (13) primers were used in the PCR. Libraries were prepared by immunoSEQ multiplex PCR; TCRdb keeps only in-frame clonotypes and omits some of them. The data contain about 180,000 clones, just over 75% of them singletons. This chain uses TRBV9 with TRBJ2-5; D is unresolved. The last part of the DNA fits TRBJ2-7 better; the J call may be wrong. The sequence derives from a man in his late teens or twenties in good health and CMV-seronegative. The sample taken for sequencing was PBMCs. In DNA, the CDR3 is TGTGCCAGCAGCGTAGTTGGGGACTCCTACGAGCAGTACTTC. Protein: CASSVVGDSYEQYF.